This T cell receptor beta chain was identified during a study of shared clonotypes between healthy human individuals. The V end lost 0 bases, the J end lost 6 bases, and 15 bases lay between the germline ends. From germline, CDR1 is LNHDA and CDR2 SQIVND (reference sequence). The CDR3 contains 15 residues. Division of CD4+ cells produced a CD45RA+ naive subset and a CD45RA-negative memory subset. About this clone: Its antigen is as yet unknown.

Approximately 210 ng DNA, tens of thousands of T cell genomes, went into each sorted-subset replicate PCR. Only in-frame clones appear in the TCRdb table, and some are missing; sequencing was by immunoSEQ multiplex PCR. The table has approximately 2.3 million clones, roughly 93% seen once. Study-level results: Shared clonotypes: about 5% naive CD4, under 4% naive CD8, over 2% memory CD4, over 0.3% memory CD8.

This chain joins TRBV19 and TRBJ2-7, with D perhaps matching TRBD1 (5 bases). This TCR derives from a man between 18 and 35 years old in good health. Some clones in this sample may be carry-over from other donors' samples. Input material: naive CD4+ T cells from PBMCs. The subset: CD45RA+ positively selected. CDR3 sequence reads: CASSIEARAFSEQYF. CDR3 sequence (DNA): TGTGCCAGTAGTATAGAGGCCAGGGCCTTTTCCGAGCAGTACTTC.